The 24 T cell receptor beta chains in this list originate from one sample, sequenced in a study of Ad26.COV2.S vaccination and SARS-CoV-2 variants (TCRdb year 2021). The method behind the library was the immunoSEQ multiplex PCR assay. This immuneACCESS table, as held by TCRdb, lists in-frame sequences with V and J called but not all clones. Of the missing ones, under half trace to an unresolved V gene in checked studies; the others have no known cause. This sample is represented by about 350,000 clones; around nine tenths of them were singletons. The ten largest clones capture approximately 11% of the sample. The meaning of the sample's treatment or condition label: some 20 received Ad26.COV2.S at low or high dose, single or two shots; about 5 received placebo; per-sample allocation not given. Repertoires of vaccine and placebo recipients were sequenced from samples collected on day 63 after the first injection.

The input for sequencing was peripheral blood, taken in a trial of Ad26.COV2.S vaccine versus placebo. Every receptor here comes from a person between 18 and 65 years old who received the Ad26.COV2.S COVID-19 vaccine or a placebo.

V usage is TRBV11-2 and J usage is TRBJ1-4, with unresolved D. V was pared by 1 base and J by 9 bases, with 15 bases between. Germline CDR1 SGHAT, CDR2 FQNNGV. This CDR3 has 15 residues. The CDR3 DNA is TGTGCCAGCAGCTTAGGAAGGGCGTGGGGAAAAAAACTGTTTTTT. This encodes CASSLGRAWGKKLFF.

The rearrangement links TRBV6-2 or TRBV6-3 to TRBJ2-3; D might be TRBD1 (6 bases). Trimming left V 2 bases short and J 4 bases short, with 19 bases between. This CDR3 has 17 amino acids. Germline V gene sequence: CDR1 MNHEY, CDR2 SVGEGT. CDR3 loop: CASSYVALTGLADTQYF. DNA of the CDR3: TGTGCCAGCAGTTACGTGGCCCTAACAGGGCTCGCAGATACGCAGTATTTT.

The CDR3 sequence: CAWSVTGTYEQYF. Written as DNA, the CDR3 is TGTGCCTGGAGTGTCACGGGCACCTACGAGCAGTACTTC. The chain couples TRBV30 to TRBJ2-7; no firm D call. Per germline, CDR1 GTSNPN and CDR2 SVGIG (reference sequence). This CDR3 is 13 amino acids long. The V end was cut by 0 bases, the J end by 2 bases, with 8 bases between.

The rearrangement joins TRBV3-1 (or the pseudogene TRBV3-2) to TRBJ2-7; D is unclear. The ends were cut back, 1 base at V and 5 bases at J, with 3 bases in the middle. The CDR3 is 11 amino acids. Germline loops: CDR1 LGHDT, CDR2 YNNKEL (reference sequence). In nucleotides, the CDR3 is TGTGCCAGCAGCCAAGGAGACGAGCAGTACTTC. This translates into CASSQGDEQYF.

This chain links TRBV5-6 with TRBJ1-6; no clear D. There are 14 residues in the CDR3. The V and J ends lost 1 base and 6 bases respectively, with 8 bases between them. Germline CDR1 reads SGHDT; CDR2 reads YYEEEE. CDR3 DNA sequence: TGTGCCAGCAGCTTGTTAGCATCTAATTCACCCCTCCACTTT. Its translation: CASSLLASNSPLHF.

The chain combines TRBV14 with TRBJ2-7; 10 positions match TRBD1. The CDR3 length is 18 residues. With V trimmed by 1 base and J by 4 bases, 13 bases remained unmatched. CDR1 is SGHDN, CDR2 FVKESK, per germline. DNA for the CDR3: TGTGCCAGCAGCCAAGGAGAGACAGGGGGCTTTGCGGATTACGAGCAGTACTTC. Translated, it gives CASSQGETGGFADYEQYF.

The gene calls are TRBV5-6 and TRBJ2-1; the match to TRBD2 covers 12 bases. Germline V lookup: CDR1 SGHDT, CDR2 YYEEEE. The CDR3 has 17 amino acids. The ends lost 1 base at V and 6 bases at J; junction bases unmatched: 8. The CDR3 DNA sequence: TGTGCCAGCAGCTTGCTATCTAGCGGGAGGGATTTCAATGAGCAGTTCTTC. Encoded protein: CASSLLSSGRDFNEQFF.

The chain couples TRBV28 to TRBJ2-1, with D tentatively TRBD1 (7 bases). Germline values: CDR1 MDHEN, CDR2 SYDVKM. The CDR3 runs to 14 residues. Trimming stripped 5 bases from V and 7 bases from J, with 15 bases between. The CDR3, as DNA: TGTGCCAGCAGTCTTGGGCAGGGGGGAAATGAGCAGTTCTTC. This translates into CASSLGQGGNEQFF.

The V call is TRBV7-2, the J call TRBJ1-5; D is possibly TRBD1 (5 bases). CDR1 is SGHTA, CDR2 FQGNSA, per germline. V lost 1 base to trimming and J lost 10 bases, with 17 bases between them. The CDR3 consists of 15 residues. CDR3 DNA: TGTGCCAGCAGCTTAGTAGGGCAGGGCCATTACCCCCAGCATTTT. Translation gives CASSLVGQGHYPQHF.

There are a few counts of this clone. This sequence joins TRBV5-1 and TRBJ2-3, with a weak D call TRBD1 (6 bases). Germline CDR1 and CDR2: SGHRS and YFSETQ. The length of the CDR3 is 15 residues. Trimming stripped 4 bases from V and 1 base from J, with 13 bases between. The CDR3 loop reads CASSLGQLRTDTQYF. The CDR3 DNA sequence: TGCGCCAGCAGCCTAGGACAGCTCCGCACAGATACGCAGTATTTT.

The V and J genes are TRBV28 and TRBJ2-1; 10 bases fit TRBD1. CDR3 length: 15 amino acids. Germline V gene sequence: CDR1 MDHEN, CDR2 SYDVKM. V gave up 5 bases and J gave up 7 bases; unmatched junction bases: 8. The DNA of the CDR3 is TGTGCCAGCAGTACCACCGGGACAGGGGTAAATGAGCAGTTCTTC. Translated: CASSTTGTGVNEQFF.

The J gene is TRBJ1-3, the V gene TRBV3-1 (or the pseudogene TRBV3-2); D remains ambiguous. CDR3 length: 14 residues. The germline gives CDR1 LGHDT, CDR2 YNNKEL (reference sequence). Deletions cut 4 bases from V and 4 bases from J, with 11 bases between. CDR3 residues: CASSPRDQGNTIYF. The CDR3 DNA sequence: TGTGCCAGCAGCCCCCGGGATCAGGGAAACACCATATATTTT.

The rearrangement links TRBV11-2 to TRBJ2-1; D may correspond to TRBD1 or TRBD2 (6 bases each). The CDR3 runs 18 residues. The germline gives CDR1 SGHAT, CDR2 FQNNGV. The V end was cut by 1 base, the J end by 2 bases, with 18 bases between. This chain's CDR3 is CASSLGQRGDTPYNEQFF. The CDR3 bases are TGTGCCAGCAGCTTAGGACAGAGGGGGGACACCCCCTACAATGAGCAGTTCTTC.

The V call is TRBV5-1, the J call TRBJ2-7; D gene ambiguous. The germline gives CDR1 SGHRS, CDR2 YFSETQ. V lost 7 bases to trimming and J lost 3 bases, with 17 bases between them. This CDR3 spans 14 amino acids. CDR3 loop: CASRLGDAGYEQYF. DNA of the CDR3: TGCGCCAGCCGGCTGGGTGACGCAGGCTACGAGCAGTACTTC.

The rearrangement uses TRBV4-1 and TRBJ1-5; tentative D call: TRBD1 (5 bases). This CDR3 has 17 amino acids. Trimming cost V 1 base and J 0 bases, with 13 bases left between them. Germline-derived CDR1 and CDR2 are MGHRA and YSYEKL. CDR3 loop: CASSQASGGYSNQPQHF. CDR3 nucleotides: TGCGCCAGCAGCCAAGCTTCGGGGGGTTATAGCAATCAGCCCCAGCATTTT.

The chain joins TRBV5-6 to TRBJ2-3; 7 bases are shared with TRBD1. The CDR3 length is 15 residues. Trimming took 0 bases from V and 0 from J; bases not matched to a gene: 1. The germline gives CDR1 SGHDT, CDR2 YYEEEE. This chain's CDR3 is CASSLGGQSTDTQYF. CDR3 in DNA: TGTGCCAGCAGCTTGGGGGGACAGAGCACAGATACGCAGTATTTT.

V gene TRBV7-9 combines with J gene TRBJ2-5; TRBD2 aligns across 7 bases. Germline V gene data show CDR1 as SEHNR and CDR2 as FQNEAQ (reference sequence). This CDR3 spans 14 amino acids. V trimming: 1 base; J trimming: 4 bases; junction bases outside the gene matches: 3. The CDR3 protein is CASSLGTSSETQYF. CDR3 nucleotides: TGTGCCAGCAGCTTAGGGACTAGTTCAGAGACCCAGTACTTC.

This clone was seen once. The rearrangement joins TRBV5-6 to TRBJ1-6; a weak D match, TRBD1 (5 bases). The CDR3 extends over 15 amino acids. V gave up 3 bases and J gave up 10 bases, with 17 bases separating them. CDR1 is SGHDT, CDR2 YYEEEE, per germline. The CDR3 coding sequence is TGTGCCAGCAGCTCCCGGGGGGTGCCGCGATCACCCCTCCACTTT. Amino acids: CASSSRGVPRSPLHF. The full variable domain, in which reference TRBV5-6 and TRBJ1-6 provide the parts outside the CDR3, is DAGVTQSPTHLIKTRGQQVTLRCSPKSGHDTVSWYQQALGQGPQFIFQYYEEEERQRGNFPDRFSGHQFPNYSSELNVNALLLGDSALYLCASSSRGVPRSPLHFGNGTRLTVT.

The V call is TRBV5-1, the J call TRBJ2-7; 8 bases are a match to TRBD2. Germline-derived CDR1 and CDR2 are SGHRS and YFSETQ. The V segment lost 0 bases and the J segment 3 bases; nucleotides outside the gene matches: 11. This CDR3 spans 17 amino acids. CDR3 sequence reads: CASSLEGVGAGVYEQYF. DNA of the CDR3: TGCGCCAGCAGCTTGGAAGGAGTGGGAGCGGGAGTCTACGAGCAGTACTTC. Combining the CDR3 with reference TRBV5-1 and TRBJ2-7 gives the whole variable domain KAGVTQTPRYLIKTRGQQVTLSCSPISGHRSVSWYQQTPGQGLQFLFEYFSETQRNKGNFPGRFSGRQFSNSRSEMNVSTLELGDSALYLCASSLEGVGAGVYEQYFGPGTRLTVT.

The chain links TRBV6-1 to TRBJ2-7, with a tentative D call TRBD1 (5 bases). This CDR3 has 12 residues. Germline V gene sequence: CDR1 MNHNS, CDR2 SASEGT. Trimming took off 2 bases at V and 9 bases at J, with 11 bases between the two ends. In DNA, the CDR3 is TGTGCCAGCAGTGAAAGTGTGGGGCGGCAGTACTTC. Protein product: CASSESVGRQYF.

In its sample, this clone was seen once. This sequence joins TRBV20-1 and TRBJ2-1; a possible D gene is TRBD2 (6 bases). The V gene lost 7 bases and the J gene lost 7 bases, with 11 bases spanning the gap. The CDR3 loop spans 11 amino acids. Per the germline V gene, CDR1 is DFQATT and CDR2 is SNEGSKA (reference sequence). The CDR3 region is CSVQRVNEQFF. The CDR3 DNA sequence: TGCAGTGTACAGCGGGTTAATGAGCAGTTCTTC.

A single count supports this clone. The chain employs TRBV5-1 and TRBJ2-1, with D uncertain. Trimming pared 0 bases from V and 6 bases from J, leaving 7 bases between. The CDR3 spans 13 residues. Germline lookup yields CDR1 SGHRS and CDR2 YFSETQ. The CDR3 spells CASSLGPLNEQFF. CDR3 coding DNA: TGCGCCAGCAGCTTGGGACCCCTCAATGAGCAGTTCTTC.

The chain employs TRBV7-9 and TRBJ2-6, with D possibly matching TRBD1 (6 bases). V lost 5 bases to trimming and J lost 1 base, with 12 bases between them. Germline CDR1 reads SEHNR; CDR2 reads FQNEAQ (reference sequence). The CDR3 sequence is 16 residues long. CDR3 nucleotide sequence: TGTGCCAGCAGCCTCGGCAGGGGTTCTGGGGCCAACGTCCTGACTTTC. Translating it yields CASSLGRGSGANVLTF.

V gene TRBV6-1 combines with J gene TRBJ1-1; TRBD1 aligns across 10 bases. Per the germline V gene, CDR1 is MNHNS and CDR2 is SASEGT. This CDR3 is built from 16 residues. V was pared by 3 bases and J by 0 bases, with 4 bases of the junction left unmatched. CDR3 loop: CASSETGGKMNTEAFF. The DNA for the CDR3 is TGTGCCAGCAGTGAGACAGGGGGCAAGATGAACACTGAAGCTTTCTTT.